This T cell receptor (beta chain) was sequenced for a study of blood T cell repertoires in COVID-19. Trimming took 3 bases from V and 0 from J, leaving 6 bases between them. Germline values: CDR1 WSHSY, CDR2 SAAADI. The CDR3 length is 14 residues. TCRdb's copy holds only in-frame clones and misses some; the assay was immunoSEQ multiplex PCR. The sample lists 85,000 to 110,000 clones; around 84% were seen once. The V call is TRBV10-2, the J call TRBJ1-3; D ambiguous. The source is a human donor in a cohort sampled during active COVID-19. The material sequenced was peripheral blood. CDR3: CASSDGGSGNTIYF. The CDR3 coding sequence is TGCGCCAGCAGTGACGGAGGCTCTGGAAACACCATATATTTT.